Listed below are T cell receptor beta chains from one sample, sequenced in a study of blood T cells in healthy people across ages. TCRdb re-analysed the 5' RACE reads in MiXCR, keeping a single row per CDR3 protein. The data show 1.6 million or so distinct CDR3 sequences, approximately 32% seen once. Sample: blood. The receptors come from a woman between 25 and 40 years old in good health. Each CDR3 is given with its conserved first and last residue. D genes are given only for firm matches. Expanded clones get a size class; other rows say once, few or many, or leave the size out.

V gene: TRBV7-9
J gene: TRBJ2-5
clone size: NA
CDR3 length: 17
D gene: TRBD2
CDR3 DNA: TGTGCCAGCAGCATTGCCCAGGGACTAGCGGTCCAAGAGACCCAGTACTTC
CDR3 protein: CASSIAQGLAVQETQYF

V gene: TRBV30
J gene: TRBJ1-1
clone size: NA
CDR3 length: 16
D gene: NA
CDR3 DNA: TGTGCCTGGATTGTCCCCGAAGGGGGGCGCGGTAGTGAAGCTTTCTTT
CDR3 protein: CAWIVPEGGRGSEAFF

V gene: TRBV7-3
J gene: TRBJ2-3
clone size: NA
CDR3 length: 11
D gene: NA
CDR3 DNA: TGTGCCAGCAGCCAAGGGGGTAGGCAGTATTTT
CDR3 protein: CASSQGGRQYF

V gene: TRBV25-1
J gene: TRBJ2-4
clone size: NA
CDR3 length: 16
D gene: NA
CDR3 DNA: TGTGCCAGCACAGATGCCAGGCCAATGTCCTACAATGAGCAGTACTTC
CDR3 protein: CASTDARPMSYNEQYF

V gene: TRBV7-9
J gene: TRBJ1-5
clone size: few
CDR3 length: 14
D gene: NA
CDR3 DNA: TGTGCCAGCAGCGCCGGGACACCGAATCAGCCCCAGCATTTT
CDR3 protein: CASSAGTPNQPQHF

V gene: TRBV4-1
J gene: TRBJ2-7
clone size: NA
CDR3 length: 15
D gene: TRBD1
CDR3 DNA: TGCGCCAGCAGCCAACTAGACAGGGGATCCTACGAGCAGTACTTC
CDR3 protein: CASSQLDRGSYEQYF

V gene: TRBV6-1
J gene: TRBJ2-1
clone size: NA
CDR3 length: 17
D gene: TRBD2
CDR3 DNA: TGTGCCAGCAGACCCCGTCGCCTAGCGGGAGAAGTGAATGAGCAGTTCTTC
CDR3 protein: CASRPRRLAGEVNEQFF

V gene: TRBV28
J gene: TRBJ2-5
clone size: NA
CDR3 length: 15
D gene: TRBD1
CDR3 DNA: TGTGCCAGCAGTTTATTGACAGGGCTAGGGGAGACCCAGTACTTC
CDR3 protein: CASSLLTGLGETQYF

V gene: TRBV5-1
J gene: TRBJ2-7
clone size: few
CDR3 length: 15
D gene: TRBD1
CDR3 DNA: TGCGCCAGCAGCTCCTCGGACAGGGGAGGCGACGAGCAGTACTTC
CDR3 protein: CASSSSDRGGDEQYF

V gene: TRBV5-1
J gene: TRBJ2-3
clone size: NA
CDR3 length: 20
D gene: TRBD2
CDR3 DNA: TGCGCCAGCAGCTTGGCGATTCTAGCGGGAGTGGAAATGGGCACAGATACGCAGTATTTT
CDR3 protein: CASSLAILAGVEMGTDTQYF

V gene: TRBV29-1
J gene: TRBJ2-1
clone size: many
CDR3 length: 12
D gene: NA
CDR3 DNA: TGCAGCGTTGCGGGGGCCTTCAATGAGCAGTTCTTC
CDR3 protein: CSVAGAFNEQFF

V gene: TRBV6-5
J gene: TRBJ2-6
clone size: few
CDR3 length: 14
D gene: NA
CDR3 DNA: TGTGCCAGTTGTGAGGACTCTGGGGCCAACGTCCTGACTTTC
CDR3 protein: CASCEDSGANVLTF

V gene: TRBV20-1
J gene: TRBJ2-5
clone size: few
CDR3 length: 13
D gene: TRBD2
CDR3 DNA: TGCAGTGCCTCCGTGACTAGCGGCGAGACCCAGTACTTC
CDR3 protein: CSASVTSGETQYF

V gene: TRBV6-1
J gene: TRBJ2-7
clone size: NA
CDR3 length: 14
D gene: NA
CDR3 DNA: TGTGCCACGAACCGGGACCTCAGCAAGCACGAGCAGTACTTC
CDR3 protein: CATNRDLSKHEQYF

V gene: TRBV13
J gene: TRBJ2-3
clone size: NA
CDR3 length: 16
D gene: NA
CDR3 DNA: TGTGCCAGCAGTCCACTGACAGTCACTAGCACAGATACGCAGTATTTT
CDR3 protein: CASSPLTVTSTDTQYF

V gene: TRBV7-9
J gene: TRBJ2-3
clone size: NA
CDR3 length: 15
D gene: NA
CDR3 DNA: TGTGCCAGCAGCTCACCAAGATGGAGCACAGATACGCAGTATTTT
CDR3 protein: CASSSPRWSTDTQYF

V gene: TRBV20-1
J gene: TRBJ2-7
clone size: few
CDR3 length: 18
D gene: NA
CDR3 DNA: TGCAGTGCTAGTTTTTCAGGGAATCCATCGGGTAGCTCCTACGAGCAGTACTTC
CDR3 protein: CSASFSGNPSGSSYEQYF

V gene: TRBV7-6
J gene: TRBJ2-7
clone size: NA
CDR3 length: 14
D gene: NA
CDR3 DNA: TGTGCCAGCAGCTTGTTAGCGGAACCTTACGAGCAGTACTTC
CDR3 protein: CASSLLAEPYEQYF

V gene: TRBV6-2/TRBV6-3
J gene: TRBJ2-3
clone size: NA
CDR3 length: 17
D gene: NA
CDR3 DNA: TGTGCCAGCAGTCCGCTGGCGAAGGTCCCTGGCACAGATACGCAGTATTTT
CDR3 protein: CASSPLAKVPGTDTQYF

V gene: TRBV5-1
J gene: TRBJ2-3
clone size: NA
CDR3 length: 12
D gene: NA
CDR3 DNA: TGCGCCAGCAGCCCTGATCTTGATACGCAGTATTTT
CDR3 protein: CASSPDLDTQYF

V gene: TRBV20-1
J gene: TRBJ2-7
clone size: NA
CDR3 length: 16
D gene: TRBD1
CDR3 DNA: TGCAGTGCTAGAGGCGCCGGGACAGGGGCATCCTACGAGCAGTACTTC
CDR3 protein: CSARGAGTGASYEQYF

V gene: TRBV29-1
J gene: TRBJ2-1
clone size: many
CDR3 length: 13
D gene: TRBD2
CDR3 DNA: TGCAGCGTCCTGCCCGGGACTAGCAATGAGCAGTTCTTC
CDR3 protein: CSVLPGTSNEQFF

V gene: TRBV10-3
J gene: TRBJ1-5
clone size: NA
CDR3 length: 15
D gene: TRBD1
CDR3 DNA: TGTGCCATCAGTGAGTCGGGGACAGGGATCCCGCCCCAGCATTTT
CDR3 protein: CAISESGTGIPPQHF

V gene: TRBV20-1
J gene: TRBJ1-2
clone size: NA
CDR3 length: 17
D gene: NA
CDR3 DNA: TGCAGTGCTAGAGATCGAAGGGATCGACTATATAACTATGGCTACACCTTC
CDR3 protein: CSARDRRDRLYNYGYTF

V gene: TRBV12-3/TRBV12-4
J gene: TRBJ1-2
clone size: few
CDR3 length: 15
D gene: NA
CDR3 DNA: TGTGCCAGCAGTTATGGCCCATCCATCAAATATGGCTACACCTTC
CDR3 protein: CASSYGPSIKYGYTF

V gene: TRBV28
J gene: TRBJ2-1
clone size: few
CDR3 length: 12
D gene: NA
CDR3 DNA: TGTGCCAGCAGTTCTACCCCCAATGAGCAGTTCTTC
CDR3 protein: CASSSTPNEQFF

V gene: TRBV28
J gene: TRBJ2-7
clone size: many
CDR3 length: 14
D gene: TRBD1
CDR3 DNA: TGTGCCAGCAGTCCCGGGACAGGATTCTTCGAGCAGTACTTC
CDR3 protein: CASSPGTGFFEQYF

V gene: TRBV30
J gene: TRBJ2-1
clone size: NA
CDR3 length: 14
D gene: TRBD1
CDR3 DNA: TGTGCCTGGTTGCGGGACAGGGGGCCTAATGAGCAGTTCTTC
CDR3 protein: CAWLRDRGPNEQFF

V gene: TRBV3-1
J gene: TRBJ2-1
clone size: NA
CDR3 length: 15
D gene: NA
CDR3 DNA: TGTGCCAGCAGGAGGTTGGGGGGGGCAGACAATGAGCAGTTCTTC
CDR3 protein: CASRRLGGADNEQFF

V gene: TRBV4-1
J gene: TRBJ2-5
clone size: NA
CDR3 length: 13
D gene: NA
CDR3 DNA: TGCGCCAGCAGCGTACCTGGAGCCTACGAGCGGTACTTC
CDR3 protein: CASSVPGAYERYF

V gene: TRBV9
J gene: TRBJ1-2
clone size: few
CDR3 length: 15
D gene: NA
CDR3 DNA: TGTGCCAGCAGCGTTGGGGGGGAGGGACACTATGGCTACACCTTC
CDR3 protein: CASSVGGEGHYGYTF

V gene: TRBV20-1
J gene: TRBJ1-6
clone size: many
CDR3 length: 13
D gene: TRBD1
CDR3 DNA: TGCAGTGGCTGGGACAGGGGTGATTCACCCCTCCACTTT
CDR3 protein: CSGWDRGDSPLHF

V gene: TRBV6-1
J gene: TRBJ2-4
clone size: NA
CDR3 length: 12
D gene: NA
CDR3 DNA: TGTGCCAGCAGTGAGAGCAGAATTCCCCGGTACTTC
CDR3 protein: CASSESRIPRYF

V gene: TRBV2
J gene: TRBJ2-3
clone size: NA
CDR3 length: 13
D gene: TRBD2
CDR3 DNA: TGTGCCAGCAACCACCGCGGGGGAGATACGCAGTATTTT
CDR3 protein: CASNHRGGDTQYF

V gene: TRBV7-2
J gene: TRBJ2-3
clone size: many
CDR3 length: 13
D gene: NA
CDR3 DNA: TGTGCCAGCACCCTCTCGGTCGGAGATACGCAGTATTTT
CDR3 protein: CASTLSVGDTQYF

V gene: TRBV9
J gene: TRBJ2-1
clone size: few
CDR3 length: 17
D gene: TRBD2
CDR3 DNA: TGTGCCAGCAGCGTAGGGGTAGCGGGGCCGCCTTACAATGAGCAGTTCTTC
CDR3 protein: CASSVGVAGPPYNEQFF

V gene: TRBV27
J gene: TRBJ1-6
clone size: NA
CDR3 length: 15
D gene: NA
CDR3 DNA: TGTGCCGGCAGTTTTCGTGCTATTGATACGTCACCCCTCCACTTT
CDR3 protein: CAGSFRAIDTSPLHF

V gene: TRBV15
J gene: TRBJ2-7
clone size: NA
CDR3 length: 15
D gene: NA
CDR3 DNA: TGTGCCACCAGCCGGCGAAGAGGGGGGAACCACGAGCAGTACTTC
CDR3 protein: CATSRRRGGNHEQYF

V gene: TRBV4-1
J gene: TRBJ1-1
clone size: NA
CDR3 length: 14
D gene: NA
CDR3 DNA: TGCGCCAGCAGTTCGACGACACGGCGGACTGAAGCTTTCTTT
CDR3 protein: CASSSTTRRTEAFF

V gene: TRBV10-2
J gene: TRBJ1-2
clone size: NA
CDR3 length: 14
D gene: NA
CDR3 DNA: TGCGCCAGCAGTTCCGCGCCGGGTCTCTATGGCTACACCTTC
CDR3 protein: CASSSAPGLYGYTF

V gene: TRBV7-2
J gene: TRBJ1-4
clone size: NA
CDR3 length: 16
D gene: NA
CDR3 DNA: TGTGCCAGCAGCCCGGAGAGAGACAGACGAAATGAAAAACTGTTTTTT
CDR3 protein: CASSPERDRRNEKLFF

V gene: TRBV29-1
J gene: TRBJ1-1
clone size: few
CDR3 length: 13
D gene: NA
CDR3 DNA: TGCAGCGTTGCGGATTTACCGAACACTGAAGCTTTCTTT
CDR3 protein: CSVADLPNTEAFF

V gene: TRBV27
J gene: TRBJ2-3
clone size: few
CDR3 length: 13
D gene: TRBD1
CDR3 DNA: TGTGCCAGCAGAAGGACAGGTACAGATACGCGGTATTTT
CDR3 protein: CASRRTGTDTRYF

V gene: TRBV6-6
J gene: TRBJ1-2
clone size: NA
CDR3 length: 15
D gene: TRBD1
CDR3 DNA: TGTGCCAGCAGTTCCGGACAGGGAGGTGACTATGGCTACACCTTC
CDR3 protein: CASSSGQGGDYGYTF

V gene: TRBV27
J gene: TRBJ2-7
clone size: many
CDR3 length: 15
D gene: TRBD2
CDR3 DNA: TGTGCCAGCAGTCCCGGGACTAGCGGCCCCTACGAGCAGTACTTC
CDR3 protein: CASSPGTSGPYEQYF

V gene: TRBV27
J gene: TRBJ2-3
clone size: few
CDR3 length: 12
D gene: NA
CDR3 DNA: TGTGCCAGCAGCTCCCCTTGGGGTACGCAGTATTTT
CDR3 protein: CASSSPWGTQYF

V gene: TRBV7-2
J gene: TRBJ1-5
clone size: few
CDR3 length: 13
D gene: NA
CDR3 DNA: TGTGCCAGCAGTTATGACTGGAGTCAGCCCCAGCATTTT
CDR3 protein: CASSYDWSQPQHF

V gene: TRBV20-1
J gene: TRBJ1-5
clone size: NA
CDR3 length: 15
D gene: TRBD1
CDR3 DNA: TGCAGTGCTCCATTAAACAGGGGGAACAATCAGCCCCAGCATTTT
CDR3 protein: CSAPLNRGNNQPQHF

V gene: TRBV5-1
J gene: TRBJ2-7
clone size: NA
CDR3 length: 15
D gene: NA
CDR3 DNA: TGCGCCGGCAGCGACCCGGGAGCAACCTACAATGAGCAGTACTTC
CDR3 protein: CAGSDPGATYNEQYF

V gene: TRBV7-2
J gene: TRBJ1-2
clone size: many
CDR3 length: 15
D gene: NA
CDR3 DNA: TGTGCCAGCAGCTTAGCGCGGACGGCTAACTATGGCTACACCTTC
CDR3 protein: CASSLARTANYGYTF

V gene: TRBV4-1
J gene: TRBJ1-1
clone size: few
CDR3 length: 14
D gene: NA
CDR3 DNA: TGCGCCAGCAGCCCGGGCCCGGGGGGCACTGAAGCTTTCTTT
CDR3 protein: CASSPGPGGTEAFF

V gene: TRBV27
J gene: TRBJ1-2
clone size: few
CDR3 length: 14
D gene: NA
CDR3 DNA: TGTGCCAGCAGTTTATCGCTGGGAGGCTATGGCTACACCTTC
CDR3 protein: CASSLSLGGYGYTF

V gene: TRBV3-1
J gene: TRBJ1-2
clone size: few
CDR3 length: 15
D gene: NA
CDR3 DNA: TGTGCCAGCAGCCAAGGGCATTTGTATAACTATGGCTACACCTTC
CDR3 protein: CASSQGHLYNYGYTF